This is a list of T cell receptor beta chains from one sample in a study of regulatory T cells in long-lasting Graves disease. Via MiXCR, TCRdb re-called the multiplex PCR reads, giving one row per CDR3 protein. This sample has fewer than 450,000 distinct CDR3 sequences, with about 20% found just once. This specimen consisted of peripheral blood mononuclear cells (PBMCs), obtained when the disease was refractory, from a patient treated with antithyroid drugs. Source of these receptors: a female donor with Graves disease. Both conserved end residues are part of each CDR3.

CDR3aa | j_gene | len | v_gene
CASSSNTSPTGELFF | TRBJ2-2 | 15 | TRBV5-1
CSARTSVGTQYF | TRBJ2-5 | 12 | TRBV20-1
CASSQARLQGLNTEAFF | TRBJ1-1 | 17 | TRBV2
CASSLSVRDNGYTF | TRBJ1-2 | 14 | TRBV28
CASSRGEDNEQFF | TRBJ2-1 | 13 | TRBV2
CASSAMAVEQYF | TRBJ2-7 | 12 | TRBV2
CASKLTGGWQPQHF | TRBJ1-5 | 14 | TRBV28
CASRHRAREDGYTF | TRBJ1-2 | 14 | TRBV19
CSARSGTIQETQYF | TRBJ2-5 | 14 | TRBV20-1
CASGLVWDSSAVNTEAFF | TRBJ1-1 | 18 | TRBV12-5
CASSYSVAGAYGYTF | TRBJ1-2 | 15 | TRBV6-2/TRBV6-3
CASIGRSYGYTF | TRBJ1-2 | 12 | TRBV28
CASSPDRGAEKLFF | TRBJ1-4 | 14 | TRBV5-1
CASSVTGASYGYTF | TRBJ1-2 | 14 | TRBV19
CASSLDFQGALRGYTF | TRBJ1-2 | 16 | TRBV7-2
CASSYGGGGQPQHF | TRBJ1-5 | 14 | TRBV6-2/TRBV6-3
CASSYLQGSNQPQHF | TRBJ1-5 | 15 | TRBV6-2/TRBV6-3
CASKGEMNTEAFF | TRBJ1-1 | 13 | TRBV2
CASSLTVLNEKLFF | TRBJ1-4 | 14 | TRBV28
CASSLALEMSTDTQYF | TRBJ2-3 | 16 | TRBV5-1
CASSPVQGRREQYF | TRBJ2-7 | 14 | TRBV27
CASSQDHGTGELFF | TRBJ2-2 | 14 | TRBV3-1
CAWTGQGFRSGANVLTF | TRBJ2-6 | 17 | TRBV30
CASSVGPRTVNEQYF | TRBJ2-7 | 15 | TRBV9
CASSLEGQGHQPQHF | TRBJ1-5 | 15 | TRBV5-1
CASSQVASSYEQYF | TRBJ2-7 | 14 | TRBV12-3/TRBV12-4
CSASKPTVSGNTIYF | TRBJ1-3 | 15 | TRBV20-1
CAISRDRGETQYF | TRBJ2-5 | 13 | TRBV10-3
CSARDGGGGRYGYTF | TRBJ1-2 | 15 | TRBV20-1
CASTSGSLFSTEAFF | TRBJ1-1 | 15 | TRBV28
CASSPSRDMNTEAFF | TRBJ1-1 | 15 | TRBV6-1
CASLGTSPTYEQYF | TRBJ2-7 | 14 | TRBV6-1
CASKVRENYGYTF | TRBJ1-2 | 13 | TRBV19
CASSEKGSALEGKLFF | TRBJ1-4 | 16 | TRBV6-1
CASSPYTGGGYTF | TRBJ1-2 | 13 | TRBV27
CASSPSGEVEAFF | TRBJ1-1 | 13 | TRBV7-3
CASSLVKTQYF | TRBJ2-5 | 11 | TRBV7-2
CAIRPSGALPEAFF | TRBJ1-1 | 14 | TRBV10-3
CASSDESGNTIYF | TRBJ1-3 | 13 | TRBV9
CASSPEADTQYF | TRBJ2-3 | 12 | TRBV5-1
CASSVSGDTQYF | TRBJ2-3 | 12 | TRBV2
CASSQGLGYRVLSGHYGYTF | TRBJ1-2 | 20 | TRBV3-1
CASSYPSGRRITGELFF | TRBJ2-2 | 17 | TRBV19
CASSRRGQETQYF | TRBJ2-5 | 13 | TRBV11-2
CASSLVGTATNEKLFF | TRBJ1-4 | 16 | TRBV7-2
CASGPGTHQETQYF | TRBJ2-5 | 14 | TRBV19